This TCR beta chain was documented in a study of Ad26.COV2.S vaccination and SARS-CoV-2 variants. Regarding the study as a whole: There was a possibility that the TCR breadth and depth analyses underestimated total T cell responses.

Documented treatment: around 19 received Ad26.COV2.S at low or high dose, single or two shots; roughly five received placebo; per-sample allocation not given. Sampling took place 63 days after the first vaccine or placebo injection. Concerning this clone: Its antigen remains unknown.

The CDR3 totals 15 residues. Trimming shortened V by 2 bases and J by 4 bases, and 11 bases separated the two germline ends. Germline values: CDR1 MNHEY, CDR2 SVGEGT. Some clones are missing from TCRdb's copy, which holds only in-frame ones; the method was immunoSEQ multiplex PCR. In the table there are over 400,000 clones, 90% of which are singletons. The specimen comprised peripheral blood, sampled in a trial of Ad26.COV2.S vaccine versus placebo. This TCR came from a person aged 18-60 years who received the Ad26.COV2.S COVID-19 vaccine or a placebo. The chain carries TRBV6-2 or TRBV6-3 and TRBJ2-2, with D perhaps TRBD2 (7 bases). The CDR3 region is CASSYSAGATGELFF. CDR3 bases: TGTGCCAGCAGTTACAGCGCGGGGGCCACCGGGGAGCTGTTTTTT.